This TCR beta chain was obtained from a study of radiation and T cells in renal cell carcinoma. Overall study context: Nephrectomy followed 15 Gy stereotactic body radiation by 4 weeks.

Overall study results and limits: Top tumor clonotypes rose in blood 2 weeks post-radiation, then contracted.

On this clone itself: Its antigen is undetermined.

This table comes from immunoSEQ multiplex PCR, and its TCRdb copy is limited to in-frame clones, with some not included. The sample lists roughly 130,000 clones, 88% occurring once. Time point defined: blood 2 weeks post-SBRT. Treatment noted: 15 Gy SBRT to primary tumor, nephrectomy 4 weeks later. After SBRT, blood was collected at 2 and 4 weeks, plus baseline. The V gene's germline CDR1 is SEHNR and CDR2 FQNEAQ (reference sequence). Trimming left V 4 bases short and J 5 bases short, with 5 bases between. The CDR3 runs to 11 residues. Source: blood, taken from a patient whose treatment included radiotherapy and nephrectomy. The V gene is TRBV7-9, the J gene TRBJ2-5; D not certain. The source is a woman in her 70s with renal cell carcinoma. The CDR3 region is CASSSRETQYF. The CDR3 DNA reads TGTGCCAGCAGCTCTAGGGAGACCCAGTACTTC.